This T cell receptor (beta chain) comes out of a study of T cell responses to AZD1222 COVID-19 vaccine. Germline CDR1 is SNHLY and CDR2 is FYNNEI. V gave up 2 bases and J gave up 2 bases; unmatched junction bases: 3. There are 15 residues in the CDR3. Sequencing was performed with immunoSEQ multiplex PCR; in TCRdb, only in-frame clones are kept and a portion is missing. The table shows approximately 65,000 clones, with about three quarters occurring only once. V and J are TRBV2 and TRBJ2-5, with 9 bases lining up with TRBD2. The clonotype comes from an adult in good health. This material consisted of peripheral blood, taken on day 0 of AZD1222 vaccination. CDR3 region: CASSELAGKQETQYF. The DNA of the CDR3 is TGTGCCAGCAGTGAACTAGCGGGGAAACAAGAGACCCAGTACTTC.